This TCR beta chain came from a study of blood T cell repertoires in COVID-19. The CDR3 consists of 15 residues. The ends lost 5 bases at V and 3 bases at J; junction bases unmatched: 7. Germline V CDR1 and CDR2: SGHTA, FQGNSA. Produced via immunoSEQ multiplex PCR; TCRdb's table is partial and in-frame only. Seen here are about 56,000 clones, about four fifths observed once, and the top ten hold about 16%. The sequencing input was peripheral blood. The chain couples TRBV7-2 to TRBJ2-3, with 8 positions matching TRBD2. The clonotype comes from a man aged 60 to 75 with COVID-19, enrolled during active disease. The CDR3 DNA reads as TGTGCCAGCAGCCGTTACGGGGGGGCGACAGATACGCAGTATTTT. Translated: CASSRYGGATDTQYF.